This record concerns one T cell receptor beta chain sequence. Its antigen remains unidentified. The data stem from a study of CD8+ T cells in alopecia areata. Notes on the study in general: TCR sharing was clearer in mice than between patients, perhaps partly owing to patient HLA diversity. Scalp samples also yield sequences from resident alphabeta T cells of normal skin. Affected scalp, especially in alopecia totalis/universalis, had a higher clonality than normal scalp did.

As part of sample collection, lesional scalp punch biopsies and peripheral blood were taken from alopecia areata patients. Extracted from the samples, RNA was reverse transcribed into cDNA to serve as the sequencing template. Sequenced by immunoSEQ multiplex PCR; TCRdb stores in-frame clones only, minus some. The data hold over 110,000 clones, with approximately 49% observed a single time. The CDR3 totals 14 residues. Germline trimming cut 5 bases from V and 6 bases from J; bases unmatched to any gene: 6. The germline V gene has CDR1 SGDLS and CDR2 YYNGEE. The source is a human donor with alopecia areata. This material consisted of CD4+ T cells sorted from blood, taken at week 0. The chain is built from TRBV9 and TRBJ2-7, with 12 bases matching TRBD2. The CDR3 loop is CASSAGLAGLEQYF. For the CDR3, the DNA is TGTGCCAGCAGTGCCGGACTAGCGGGACTCGAGCAGTACTTC.